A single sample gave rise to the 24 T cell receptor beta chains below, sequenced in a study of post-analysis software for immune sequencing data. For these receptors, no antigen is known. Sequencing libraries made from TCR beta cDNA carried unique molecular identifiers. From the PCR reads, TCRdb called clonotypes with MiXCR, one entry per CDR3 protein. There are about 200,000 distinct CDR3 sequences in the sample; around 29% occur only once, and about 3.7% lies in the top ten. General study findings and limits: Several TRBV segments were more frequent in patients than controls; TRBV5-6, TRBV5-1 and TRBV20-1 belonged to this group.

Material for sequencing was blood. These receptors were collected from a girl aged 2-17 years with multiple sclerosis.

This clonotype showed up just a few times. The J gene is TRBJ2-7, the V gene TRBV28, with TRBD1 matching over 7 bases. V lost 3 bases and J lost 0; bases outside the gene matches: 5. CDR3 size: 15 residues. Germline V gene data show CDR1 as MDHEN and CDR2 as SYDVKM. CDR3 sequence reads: CASSFFRTGSYEQYF. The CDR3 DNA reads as TGTGCCAGCAGTTTCTTTAGGACAGGCTCCTACGAGCAGTACTTC.

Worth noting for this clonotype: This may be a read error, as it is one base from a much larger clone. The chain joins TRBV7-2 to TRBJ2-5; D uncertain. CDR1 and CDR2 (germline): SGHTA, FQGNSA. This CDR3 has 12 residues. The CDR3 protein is CAGSLVLETQYF. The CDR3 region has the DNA TGTGCCGGCAGCTTAGTTCTGGAGACCCAGTACTTC.

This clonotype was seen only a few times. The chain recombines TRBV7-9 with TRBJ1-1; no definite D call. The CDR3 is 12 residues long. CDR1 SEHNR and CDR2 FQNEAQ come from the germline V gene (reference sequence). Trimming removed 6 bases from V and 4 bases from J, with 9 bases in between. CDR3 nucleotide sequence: TGTGCCAGCAGGGGGTCGGGCACTGAAGCTTTCTTT. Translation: CASRGSGTEAFF.

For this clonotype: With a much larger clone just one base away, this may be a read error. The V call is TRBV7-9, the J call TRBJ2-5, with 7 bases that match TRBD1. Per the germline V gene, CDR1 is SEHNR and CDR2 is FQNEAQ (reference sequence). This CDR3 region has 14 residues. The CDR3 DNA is TGTGCCAGCAGCCCGGGACAGCTCCAAGGGACCCAGTACTTC. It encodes CASSPGQLQGTQYF. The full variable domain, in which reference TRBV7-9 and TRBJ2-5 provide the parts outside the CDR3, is DTGVSQNPRHKITKRGQNVTFRCDPISEHNRLYWYRQTLGQGPEFLTYFQNEAQLEKSRLLSDRFSAERPKGSFSTLEIQRTEQGDSAMYLCASSPGQLQGTQYFGPGTRLLVL.

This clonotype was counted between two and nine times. The CDR3 nucleotides read TGTGCCAGCAGTCCGCCCGGGGGAGGTGGTGAAAAACTGTTTTTT. Protein sequence: CASSPPGGGGEKLFF. This rearrangement joins TRBV6-5 to TRBJ1-4, with TRBD1 as a possible D gene (5 bases). The CDR3 has 15 residues. The V end lost 5 bases, the J end lost 7 bases, and 17 bases lay between the germline ends. Germline CDR1 is MNHEY and CDR2 is SVGAGI.

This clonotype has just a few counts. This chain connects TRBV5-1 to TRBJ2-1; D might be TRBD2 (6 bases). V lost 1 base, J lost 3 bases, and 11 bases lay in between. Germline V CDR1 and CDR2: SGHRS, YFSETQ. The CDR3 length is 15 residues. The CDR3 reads CASSLIVADYNEQFF. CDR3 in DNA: TGCGCCAGCAGCTTGATAGTAGCGGACTACAATGAGCAGTTCTTC.

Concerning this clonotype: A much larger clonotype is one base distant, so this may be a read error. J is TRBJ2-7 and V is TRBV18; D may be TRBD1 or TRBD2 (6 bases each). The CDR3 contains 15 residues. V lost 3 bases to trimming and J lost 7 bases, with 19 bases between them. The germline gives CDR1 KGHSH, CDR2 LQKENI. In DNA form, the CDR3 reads TGTGCCAGCTCACCGACCAAGGGGGGCTTGGATGAGCAGTACTTC. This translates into CASSPTKGGLDEQYF.

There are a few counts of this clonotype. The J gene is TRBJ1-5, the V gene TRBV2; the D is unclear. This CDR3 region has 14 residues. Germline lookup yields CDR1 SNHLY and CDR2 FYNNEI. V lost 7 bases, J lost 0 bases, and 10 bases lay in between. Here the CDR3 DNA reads TGTGCCAGCAACTCTTGGGGTAGCAATCAGCCCCAGCATTTT. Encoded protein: CASNSWGSNQPQHF.

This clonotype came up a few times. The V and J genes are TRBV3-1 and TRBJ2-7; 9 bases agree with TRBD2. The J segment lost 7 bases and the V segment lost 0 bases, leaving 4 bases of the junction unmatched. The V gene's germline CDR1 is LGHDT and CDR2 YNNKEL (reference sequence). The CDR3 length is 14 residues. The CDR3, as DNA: TGTGCCAGCAGCCAAGATAGCGGGAGAAGTGAGCAGTACTTC. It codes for CASSQDSGRSEQYF.

DNA for the CDR3: TGCAGCGGGCAGGGGGACTACTACAATGAGCAGTTCTTC. This codes for CSGQGDYYNEQFF. The chain combines TRBV29-1 with TRBJ2-1, with D perhaps given as TRBD1 or TRBD2 (7 bases each). V shed 7 bases and J shed 3 bases, with 13 bases lying between them. The CDR3 spans 13 residues. Germline CDR1 reads SQVTM; CDR2 reads ANQGSEA.

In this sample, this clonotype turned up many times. CDR3: CASSLPGAKNIQYF. The CDR3, as DNA: TGTGCCAGCAGTTTACCAGGGGCCAAAAACATTCAGTACTTC. The genes are TRBV27 and TRBJ2-4; TRBD1 might be the D (5 bases). This CDR3 has 14 residues. The V and J ends lost 2 bases and 1 base respectively, with 6 bases between them. Germline-derived CDR1 and CDR2 are MNHEY and SMNVEV (reference sequence).

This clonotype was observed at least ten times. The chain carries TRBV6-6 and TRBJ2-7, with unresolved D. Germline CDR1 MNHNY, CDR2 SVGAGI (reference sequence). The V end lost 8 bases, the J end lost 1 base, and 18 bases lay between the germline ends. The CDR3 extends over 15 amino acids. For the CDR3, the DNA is TGTGCCAGCCGTTCTCAGGTGATACGATCCTACGAGCAGTACTTC. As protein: CASRSQVIRSYEQYF.

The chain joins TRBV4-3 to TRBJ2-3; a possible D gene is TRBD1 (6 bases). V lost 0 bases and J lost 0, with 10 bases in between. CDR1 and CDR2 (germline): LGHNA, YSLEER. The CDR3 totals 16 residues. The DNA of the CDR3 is TGCGCCAGCAGCCAAGAGTCAGGGGTCAGCACAGATACGCAGTATTTT. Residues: CASSQESGVSTDTQYF.

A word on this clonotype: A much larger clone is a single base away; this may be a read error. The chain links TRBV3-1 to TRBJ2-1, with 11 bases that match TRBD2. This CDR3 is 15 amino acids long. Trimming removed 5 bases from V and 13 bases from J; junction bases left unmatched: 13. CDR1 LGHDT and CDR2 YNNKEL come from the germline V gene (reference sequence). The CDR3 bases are TGTGCCAGCAGCACAACCTTAGCGGGAGGGCAGACCCAGTTCTTC. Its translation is CASSTTLAGGQTQFF.

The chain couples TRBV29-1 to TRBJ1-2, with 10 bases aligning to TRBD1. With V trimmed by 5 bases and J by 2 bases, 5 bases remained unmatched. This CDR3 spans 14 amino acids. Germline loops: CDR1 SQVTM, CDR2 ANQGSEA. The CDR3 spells CSVWGTGANYGYTF. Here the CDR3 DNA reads TGCAGCGTTTGGGGGACAGGGGCCAACTATGGCTACACCTTC.

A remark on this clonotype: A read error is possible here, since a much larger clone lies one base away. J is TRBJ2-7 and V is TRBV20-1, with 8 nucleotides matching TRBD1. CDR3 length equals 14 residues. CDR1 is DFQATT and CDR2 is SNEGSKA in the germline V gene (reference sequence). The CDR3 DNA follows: TGCAGTGCAAACGGACAGGGTTCTTCCTACGAGCAGCACTTC. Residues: CSANGQGSSYEQHF.

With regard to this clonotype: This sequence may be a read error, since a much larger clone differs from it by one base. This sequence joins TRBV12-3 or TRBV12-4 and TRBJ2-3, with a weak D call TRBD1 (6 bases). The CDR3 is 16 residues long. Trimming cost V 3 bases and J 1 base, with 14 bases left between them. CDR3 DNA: TGTGCCAGCAGTTTGTCGAAAGAGGGGGGCACAGATACGCAGTATTTT. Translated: CASSLSKEGGTDTQYF.

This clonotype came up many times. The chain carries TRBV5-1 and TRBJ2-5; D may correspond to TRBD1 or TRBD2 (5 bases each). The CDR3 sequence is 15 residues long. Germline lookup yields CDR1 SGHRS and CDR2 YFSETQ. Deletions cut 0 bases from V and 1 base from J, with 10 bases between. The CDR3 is CASSLVNGAQETQYF. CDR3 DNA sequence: TGCGCCAGCAGCTTGGTCAACGGGGCCCAAGAGACCCAGTACTTC.

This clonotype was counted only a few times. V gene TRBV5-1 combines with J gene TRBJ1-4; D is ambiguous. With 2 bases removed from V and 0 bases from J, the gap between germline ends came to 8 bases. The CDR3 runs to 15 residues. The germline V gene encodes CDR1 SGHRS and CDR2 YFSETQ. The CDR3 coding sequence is TGCGCCAGCAGCTTCTCACGGGCAACTAATGAAAAACTGTTTTTT. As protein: CASSFSRATNEKLFF.

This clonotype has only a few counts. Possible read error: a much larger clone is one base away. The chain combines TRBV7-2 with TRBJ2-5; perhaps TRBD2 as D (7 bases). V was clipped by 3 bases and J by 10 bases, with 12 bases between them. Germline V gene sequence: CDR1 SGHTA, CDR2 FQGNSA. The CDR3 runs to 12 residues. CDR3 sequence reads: CASSFRGGIQYF. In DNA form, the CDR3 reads TGTGCCAGCAGCTTTAGGGGGGGCATCCAGTACTTC.

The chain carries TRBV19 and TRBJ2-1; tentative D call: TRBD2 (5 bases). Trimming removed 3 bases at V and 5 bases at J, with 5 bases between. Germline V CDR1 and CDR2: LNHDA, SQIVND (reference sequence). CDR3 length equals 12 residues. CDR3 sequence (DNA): TGTGCCAGTAGTATGAGGGACAATGAGCAGTTCTTC. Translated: CASSMRDNEQFF.

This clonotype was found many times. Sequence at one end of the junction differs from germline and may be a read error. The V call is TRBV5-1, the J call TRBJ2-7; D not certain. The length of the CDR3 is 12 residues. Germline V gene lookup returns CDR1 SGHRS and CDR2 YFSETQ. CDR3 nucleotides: TGCGCCAGCAGCTCCACCTCCCACGAGCAGTACTTC. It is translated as CASSSTSHEQYF.

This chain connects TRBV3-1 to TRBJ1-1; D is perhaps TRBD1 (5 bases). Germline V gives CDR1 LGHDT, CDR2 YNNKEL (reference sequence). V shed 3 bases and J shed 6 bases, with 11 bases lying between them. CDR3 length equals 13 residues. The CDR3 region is CASSHRDRAEAFF. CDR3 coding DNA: TGTGCCAGCAGCCACAGGGACCGGGCTGAAGCTTTCTTT.

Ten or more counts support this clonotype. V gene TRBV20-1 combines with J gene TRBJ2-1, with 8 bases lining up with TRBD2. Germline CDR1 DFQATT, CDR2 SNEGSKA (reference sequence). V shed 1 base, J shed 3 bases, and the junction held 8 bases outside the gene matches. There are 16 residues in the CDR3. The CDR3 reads CSARASSGSLYNEQFF. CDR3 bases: TGCAGTGCTAGAGCTAGCAGCGGGAGCCTCTACAATGAGCAGTTCTTC.